This T cell receptor beta chain was recorded in a study of blood T cell repertoires in COVID-19. As for the study in general: Samples came from the United States, Italy and Spain, spanning acute and convalescent COVID-19.

Cohorts were based on clinical histories the participants reported. Data came from immunoSEQ multiplex PCR; TCRdb stores just in-frame clones and leaves some out. The data hold a few hundred thousand clones, with about nine tenths observed a single time. The junction had 6 bases not matched to a gene; V was cut back by 4 bases and J by 9 bases. The CDR3 extends over 16 amino acids. The germline CDR1 and CDR2 sequences are LGHDT and YNNKEL (reference sequence). The receptor was derived from a woman aged 18-29 years who had recovered from COVID-19. The V gene is TRBV3-1 (or the pseudogene TRBV3-2), the J gene TRBJ2-1; 16 nucleotides align to TRBD2. The sample consisted of PBMCs or T cells enriched from blood (not recorded which). In DNA, the CDR3 is TGTGCCAGCAGCCGGGGACTAGCGGGAGGGCCAGGTGAGCAGTTCTTC. Protein sequence: CASSRGLAGGPGEQFF.